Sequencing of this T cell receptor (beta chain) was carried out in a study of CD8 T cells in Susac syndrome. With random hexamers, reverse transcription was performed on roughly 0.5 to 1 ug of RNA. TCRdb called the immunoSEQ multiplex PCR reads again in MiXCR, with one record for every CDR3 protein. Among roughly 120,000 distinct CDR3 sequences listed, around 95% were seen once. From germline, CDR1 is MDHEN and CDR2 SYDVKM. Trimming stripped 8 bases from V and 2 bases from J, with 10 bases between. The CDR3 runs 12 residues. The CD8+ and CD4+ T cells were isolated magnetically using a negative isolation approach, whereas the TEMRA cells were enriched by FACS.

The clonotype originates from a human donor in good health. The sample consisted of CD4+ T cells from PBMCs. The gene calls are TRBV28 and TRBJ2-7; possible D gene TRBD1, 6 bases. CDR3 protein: CASLRDTYEQYF. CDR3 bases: TGTGCCAGCCTCCGGGACACCTACGAGCAGTACTTC.